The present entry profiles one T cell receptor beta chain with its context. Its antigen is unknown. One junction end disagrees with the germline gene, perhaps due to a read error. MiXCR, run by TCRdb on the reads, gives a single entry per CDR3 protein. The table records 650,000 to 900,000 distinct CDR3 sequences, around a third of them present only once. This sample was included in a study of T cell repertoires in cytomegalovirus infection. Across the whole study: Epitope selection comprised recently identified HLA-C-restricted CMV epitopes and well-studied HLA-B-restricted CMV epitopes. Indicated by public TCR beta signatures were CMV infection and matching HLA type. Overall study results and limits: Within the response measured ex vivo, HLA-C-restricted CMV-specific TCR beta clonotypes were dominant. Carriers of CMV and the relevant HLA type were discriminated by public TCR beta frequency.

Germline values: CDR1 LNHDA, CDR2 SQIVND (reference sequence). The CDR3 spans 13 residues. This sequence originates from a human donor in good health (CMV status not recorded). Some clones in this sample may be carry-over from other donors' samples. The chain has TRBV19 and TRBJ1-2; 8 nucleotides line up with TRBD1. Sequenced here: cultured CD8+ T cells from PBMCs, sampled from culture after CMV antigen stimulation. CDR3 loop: CASSISRGRGYTF. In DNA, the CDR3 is TGTGCCAGTAGTATTTCCAGGGGGCGCGGCTACACATTC. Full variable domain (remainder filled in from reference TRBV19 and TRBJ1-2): DGGITQSPKYLFRKEGQNVTLSCEQNLNHDAMYWYRQDPGQGLRLIYYSQIVNDFQKGDIAEGYSVSREKKESFPLTVTSAQKNPTAFYLCASSISRGRGYTFGSGTRLTVV.